Sequencing of this T cell receptor beta chain was carried out in a study of CD8 T cells in ankylosing spondylitis. Generation of TCR beta libraries employed quantitative 5'-RACE incorporating molecular barcodes. TCRdb itself ran the 5' RACE reads through MiXCR, one entry per CDR3 protein. The sample has roughly 86,000 distinct CDR3 sequences, roughly 9.6% seen once. Details on this clonotype: Its antigen is still unknown.

Overall study findings and caveats: Typical of ankylosing spondylitis blood, it appeared, was a TCR beta motif of seven to nine highly homologous variants. In peripheral blood, disease-linked CD8+ clones occurred at relatively low frequencies. Earlier work had already found some motif variants in reactive arthritis synovial fluid and blood.

Trimming took 4 bases from V and 4 from J, leaving 10 bases between them. The length of the CDR3 is 14 residues. Germline-derived CDR1 and CDR2 are SNHLY and FYNNEI. The source is a male donor with ankylosing spondylitis or in good health (not recorded which). The specimen was blood, either unsorted or a sorted T cell fraction (not recorded which). This chain joins TRBV2 and TRBJ2-2; D remains ambiguous. The CDR3 loop reads CASSGDLSTGELFF. CDR3 nucleotide sequence: TGTGCCAGCAGTGGTGACCTCAGCACCGGGGAGCTGTTTTTT.